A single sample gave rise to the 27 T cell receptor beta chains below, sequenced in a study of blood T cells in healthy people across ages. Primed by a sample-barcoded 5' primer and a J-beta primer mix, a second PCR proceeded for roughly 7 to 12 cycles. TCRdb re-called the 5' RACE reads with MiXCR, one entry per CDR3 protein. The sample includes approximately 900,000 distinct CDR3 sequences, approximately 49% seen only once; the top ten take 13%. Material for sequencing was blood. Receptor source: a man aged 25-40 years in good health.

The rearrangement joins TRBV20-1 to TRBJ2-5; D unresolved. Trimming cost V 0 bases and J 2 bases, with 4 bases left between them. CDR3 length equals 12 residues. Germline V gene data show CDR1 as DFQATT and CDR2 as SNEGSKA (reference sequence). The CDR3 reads CSAREQQETQYF. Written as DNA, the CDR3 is TGCAGTGCTAGAGAGCAGCAAGAGACCCAGTACTTC.

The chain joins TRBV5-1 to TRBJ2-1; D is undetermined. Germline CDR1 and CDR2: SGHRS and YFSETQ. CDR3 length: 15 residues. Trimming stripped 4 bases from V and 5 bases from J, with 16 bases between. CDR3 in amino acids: CASSTGPLDHNEQFF. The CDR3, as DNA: TGCGCCAGCAGCACCGGACCTTTAGATCACAATGAGCAGTTCTTC.

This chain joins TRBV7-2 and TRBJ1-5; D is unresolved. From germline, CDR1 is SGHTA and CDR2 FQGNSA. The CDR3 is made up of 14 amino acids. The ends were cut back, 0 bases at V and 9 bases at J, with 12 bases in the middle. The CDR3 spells CASSLAGSRGPQHF. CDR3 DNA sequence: TGTGCCAGCAGCTTAGCGGGGTCGCGGGGGCCCCAGCATTTT.

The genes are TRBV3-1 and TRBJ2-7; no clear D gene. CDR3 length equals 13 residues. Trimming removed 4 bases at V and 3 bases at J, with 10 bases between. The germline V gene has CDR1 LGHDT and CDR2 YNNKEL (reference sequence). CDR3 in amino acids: CASSLTENYEQYF. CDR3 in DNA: TGTGCCAGCAGCCTAACAGAAAACTACGAGCAGTACTTC.

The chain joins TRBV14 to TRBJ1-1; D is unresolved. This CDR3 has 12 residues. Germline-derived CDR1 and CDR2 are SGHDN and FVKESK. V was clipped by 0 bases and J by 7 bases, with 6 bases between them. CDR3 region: CASSQEGVEAFF. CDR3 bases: TGTGCCAGCAGCCAAGAAGGCGTTGAAGCTTTCTTT.

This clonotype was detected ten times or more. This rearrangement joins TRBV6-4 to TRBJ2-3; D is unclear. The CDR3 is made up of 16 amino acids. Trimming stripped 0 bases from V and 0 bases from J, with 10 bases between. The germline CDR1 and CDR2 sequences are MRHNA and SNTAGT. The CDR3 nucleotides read TGTGCCAGCAGTGACTCGGCGTGGGCAAGCACAGATACGCAGTATTTT. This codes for CASSDSAWASTDTQYF.

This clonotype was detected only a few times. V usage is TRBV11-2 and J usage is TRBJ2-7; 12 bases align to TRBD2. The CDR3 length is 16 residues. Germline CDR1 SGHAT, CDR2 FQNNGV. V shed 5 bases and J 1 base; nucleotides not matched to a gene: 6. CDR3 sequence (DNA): TGTGCCAGCAGCCGAACACTAGCGGGGGGATCCTACGAGCAGTACTTC. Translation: CASSRTLAGGSYEQYF. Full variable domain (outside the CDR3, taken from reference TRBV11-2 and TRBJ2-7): EAGVAQSPRYKIIEKRQSVAFWCNPISGHATLYWYQQILGQGPKLLIQFQNNGVVDDSQLPKDRFSAERLKGVDSTLKIQPAKLEDSAVYLCASSRTLAGGSYEQYFGPGTRLTVT.

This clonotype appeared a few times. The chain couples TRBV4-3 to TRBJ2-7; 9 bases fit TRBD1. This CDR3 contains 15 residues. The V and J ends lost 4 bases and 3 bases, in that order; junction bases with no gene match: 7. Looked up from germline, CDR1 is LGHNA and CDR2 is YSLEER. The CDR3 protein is CASSPRWTGDYEQYF. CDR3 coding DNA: TGCGCCAGCAGCCCCAGATGGACAGGGGACTACGAGCAGTACTTC.

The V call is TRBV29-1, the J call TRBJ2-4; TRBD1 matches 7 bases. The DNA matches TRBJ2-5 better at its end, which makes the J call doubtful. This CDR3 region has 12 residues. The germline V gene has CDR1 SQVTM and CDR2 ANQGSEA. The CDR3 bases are TGCAGCGTAAGGACAGGTTTGGAGACCCAGTACTTC. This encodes CSVRTGLETQYF.

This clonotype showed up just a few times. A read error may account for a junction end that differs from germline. In nucleotides, the CDR3 is TGTGCCAGCAGATTGGACAGGGGGGGCTATGGCTACACCTTC. It yields the protein CASRLDRGGYGYTF. The chain couples TRBV5-4 to TRBJ1-2, with 10 bases that match TRBD1. Germline CDR1 is SGHNT and CDR2 is YYREEE (reference sequence). The CDR3 is 14 residues long.

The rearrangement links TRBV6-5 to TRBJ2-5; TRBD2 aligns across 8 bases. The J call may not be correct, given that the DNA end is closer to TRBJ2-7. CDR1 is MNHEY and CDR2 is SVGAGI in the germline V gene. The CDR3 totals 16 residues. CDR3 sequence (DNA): TGTGCCAGCAGTTACTCCGGGGGGGGAGGTAGCTACGAGCAGTACTTC. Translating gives CASSYSGGGGSYEQYF.

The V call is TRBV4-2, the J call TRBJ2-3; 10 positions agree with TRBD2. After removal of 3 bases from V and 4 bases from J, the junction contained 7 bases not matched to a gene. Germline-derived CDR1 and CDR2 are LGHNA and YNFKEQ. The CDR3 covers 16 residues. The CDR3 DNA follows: TGTGCCAGCAGCCAGGAGCGGGGGGGCCATTCAGATACGCAGTATTTT. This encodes CASSQERGGHSDTQYF.

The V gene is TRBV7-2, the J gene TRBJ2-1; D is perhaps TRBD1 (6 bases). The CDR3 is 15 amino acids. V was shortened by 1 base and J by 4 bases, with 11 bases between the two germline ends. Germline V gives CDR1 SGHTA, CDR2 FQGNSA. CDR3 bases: TGTGCCAGCAGCTTAGATAGGACAGATTACAATGAGCAGTTCTTC. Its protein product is CASSLDRTDYNEQFF.

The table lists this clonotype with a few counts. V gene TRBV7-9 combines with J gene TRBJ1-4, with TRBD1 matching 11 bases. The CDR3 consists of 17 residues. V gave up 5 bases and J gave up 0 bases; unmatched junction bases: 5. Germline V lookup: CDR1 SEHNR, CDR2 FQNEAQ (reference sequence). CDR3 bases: TGTGCCAGCAGCGTAGGACAGGGGGCTTCAACTAATGAAAAACTGTTTTTT. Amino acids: CASSVGQGASTNEKLFF.

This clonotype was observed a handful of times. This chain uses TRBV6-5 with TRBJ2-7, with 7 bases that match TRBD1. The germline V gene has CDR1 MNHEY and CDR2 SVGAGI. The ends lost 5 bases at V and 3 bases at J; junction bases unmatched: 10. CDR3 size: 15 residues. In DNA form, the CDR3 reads TGTGCCAGCAGTCAAACAGGGGCGAACTTCTACGAGCAGTACTTC. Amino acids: CASSQTGANFYEQYF.

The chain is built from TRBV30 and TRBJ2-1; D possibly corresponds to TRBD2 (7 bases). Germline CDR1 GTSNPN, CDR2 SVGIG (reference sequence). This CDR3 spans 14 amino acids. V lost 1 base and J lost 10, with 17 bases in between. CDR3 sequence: CAWSGGGGGREQFF. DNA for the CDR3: TGTGCCTGGAGTGGAGGGGGAGGGGGAAGAGAGCAGTTCTTC.

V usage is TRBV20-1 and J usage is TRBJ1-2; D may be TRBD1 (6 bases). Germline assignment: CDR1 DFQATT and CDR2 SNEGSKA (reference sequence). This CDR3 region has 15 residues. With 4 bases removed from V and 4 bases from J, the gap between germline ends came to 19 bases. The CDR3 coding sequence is TGCAGTGCTATCTCGGTGGACAGCCCTATCTATGGCTACACCTTC. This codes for CSAISVDSPIYGYTF.

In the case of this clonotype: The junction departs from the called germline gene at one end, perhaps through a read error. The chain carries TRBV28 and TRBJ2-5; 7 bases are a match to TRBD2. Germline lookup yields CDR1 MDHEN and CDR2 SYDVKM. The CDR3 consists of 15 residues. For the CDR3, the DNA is TGTACCAGCAGACTAGCCCGTCTAGCGATAGAGACCCAGTACTTC. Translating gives CTSRLARLAIETQYF.

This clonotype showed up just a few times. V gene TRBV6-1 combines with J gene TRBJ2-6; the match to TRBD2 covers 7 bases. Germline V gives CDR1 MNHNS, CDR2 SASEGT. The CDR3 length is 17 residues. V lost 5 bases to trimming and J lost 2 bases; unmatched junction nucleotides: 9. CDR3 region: CASSIGGTPPGANVLTF. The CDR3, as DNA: TGTGCCAGCAGTATCGGGGGGACTCCCCCTGGGGCCAACGTCCTGACTTTC.

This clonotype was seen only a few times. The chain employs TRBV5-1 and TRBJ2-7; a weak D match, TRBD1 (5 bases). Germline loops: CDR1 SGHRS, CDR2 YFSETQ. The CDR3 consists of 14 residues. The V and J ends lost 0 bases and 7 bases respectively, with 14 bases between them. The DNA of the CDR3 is TGCGCCAGCAGCTTGGCTGGGGCATCGAGGGAGCAGTACTTC. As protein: CASSLAGASREQYF.

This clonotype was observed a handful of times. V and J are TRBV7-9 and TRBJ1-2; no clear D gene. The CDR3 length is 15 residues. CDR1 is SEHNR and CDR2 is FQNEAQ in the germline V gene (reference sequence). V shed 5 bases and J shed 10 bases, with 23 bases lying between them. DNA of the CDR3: TGTGCCAGCAGCCCTACCGGACCGGACGGAGCTTCCTACACCTTC. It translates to CASSPTGPDGASYTF.

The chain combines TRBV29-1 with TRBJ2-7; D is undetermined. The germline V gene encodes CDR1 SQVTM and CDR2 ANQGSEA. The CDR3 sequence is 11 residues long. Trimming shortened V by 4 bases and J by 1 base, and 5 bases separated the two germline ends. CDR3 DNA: TGCAGCGTTGGGTGGTCCTACGAGCAGTACTTC. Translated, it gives CSVGWSYEQYF.

This CDR3 reads CSARESGSFNQPQHF. The CDR3 region has the DNA TGCAGTGCTAGAGAATCAGGGAGTTTTAATCAGCCCCAGCATTTT. J is TRBJ1-5 and V is TRBV20-1; perhaps TRBD1 as D (5 bases). V was cut by 0 bases and J by 4 bases, with 13 bases left in between. Germline V gene sequence: CDR1 DFQATT, CDR2 SNEGSKA (reference sequence). This CDR3 region has 15 residues.

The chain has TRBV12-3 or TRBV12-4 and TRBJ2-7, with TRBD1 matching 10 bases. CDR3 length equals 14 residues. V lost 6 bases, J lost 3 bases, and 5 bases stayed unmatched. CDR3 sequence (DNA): TGTGCCAGCAGCCGGACAGGGGGGAACTACGAGCAGTACTTC. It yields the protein CASSRTGGNYEQYF.

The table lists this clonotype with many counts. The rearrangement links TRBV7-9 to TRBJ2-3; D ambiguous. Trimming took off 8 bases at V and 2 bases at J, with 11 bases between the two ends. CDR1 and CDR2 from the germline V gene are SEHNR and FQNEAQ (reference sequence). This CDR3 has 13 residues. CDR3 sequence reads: CASDHLSTDTQYF. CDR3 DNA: TGTGCCAGCGACCACCTATCCACAGATACGCAGTATTTT.

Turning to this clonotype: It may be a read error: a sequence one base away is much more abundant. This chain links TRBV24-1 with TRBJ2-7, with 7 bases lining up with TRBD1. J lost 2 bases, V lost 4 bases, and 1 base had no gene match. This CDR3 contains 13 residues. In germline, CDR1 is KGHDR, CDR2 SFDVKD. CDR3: CATSDDRAYEQYF. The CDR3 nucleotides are TGTGCCACCAGTGACGACAGGGCCTACGAGCAGTACTTC.

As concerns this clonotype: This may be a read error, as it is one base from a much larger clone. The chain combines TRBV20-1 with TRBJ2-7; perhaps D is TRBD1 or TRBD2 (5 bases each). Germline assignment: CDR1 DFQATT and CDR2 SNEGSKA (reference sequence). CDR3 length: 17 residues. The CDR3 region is CSARPGHPLVTSCEQYF. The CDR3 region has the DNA TGCAGTGCTAGACCAGGACACCCACTAGTTACCTCCTGCGAGCAGTACTTC.